This T cell receptor beta chain originates from a study of T cell repertoires and HLA-DP antigens. Study-wide background: Transduced HeLa cells presented HLA-DP to CD4+ T cells.

In regard to this clone: Antigen specificity is unknown.

General study findings and limits: Against both alloantigens, CD137+ clonality was similar, 0.3 to 0.4.

The PCR primers covered 54 TRBV and 13 TRBJ segments. Method: immunoSEQ multiplex PCR; TCRdb's copy keeps in-frame clones and lacks some. The sample records more than 90,000 clones, almost 95% being singletons. Germline V CDR1 and CDR2: MNHEY, SVGAGI. The CDR3 totals 14 residues. V lost 2 bases, J lost 6 bases, and 5 bases stayed unmatched. CD4+ T cells, purified by negative selection, averaged roughly 98% purity. The chain links TRBV6-5 to TRBJ2-3; 7 bases match TRBD1. The clonotype was recovered from a woman between 18 and 30 years old in good health and CMV-seronegative. Sequenced sample: CD4+ T cells from PBMCs. Here the CDR3 DNA reads TGTGCCAGCAGTTACCTCGACAGGGCTGATACGCAGTATTTT. Protein product: CASSYLDRADTQYF.